This T cell receptor (beta chain) comes out of a study of Graves' ophthalmopathy and Graves' hyperthyroidism. Study details: Hyperthyroidism is called stable when no ophthalmopathy develops within 18 months of follow-up.

Germline V gene data show CDR1 as SNHLY and CDR2 as FYNNEI. This CDR3 region has 13 residues. V shed 2 bases and J shed 6 bases, with 11 bases lying between them. General study points: Most thyroid clonotypes with frequency above 0.001 were detected in blood too.

As concerns this clonotype: Its antigen remains unidentified.

CDR3 regions of TCR beta were amplified from RNA transcripts. The authors performed first-round RT-PCR with HTBI primers and then a second-round multiplex PCR. TCRdb called the multiplex PCR reads again in MiXCR, with one record for every CDR3 protein. The sample includes around 520,000 distinct CDR3 sequences, under 45% seen only once; the top ten take about 4.2%. Sequencing input: peripheral blood or thyroid tissue (not recorded which). This TCR was sampled from an adult man with Graves' hyperthyroidism. This chain connects TRBV2 to TRBJ2-7; tentative D call: TRBD1 (5 bases). The CDR3 here is CASSERVRGEQYF. In nucleotides, the CDR3 is TGTGCCAGCAGTGAACGGGTTAGGGGCGAGCAGTACTTC.